These T cell receptor beta chains were read from a single sample in a study of PD-1 blockade in classical Hodgkin lymphoma. Some clones are missing from TCRdb's copy, which holds only in-frame ones; the method was immunoSEQ multiplex PCR. The sample records roughly 70,000 clones, 93% being singletons. The source material was peripheral blood mononuclear cells (PBMCs). All receptors derive from a human donor with classical Hodgkin lymphoma. The conserved cysteine and the conserved F or W are not part of the CDR3 here.

j_call	cdr3_length	v_call	cdr3_aa
TRBJ2-1	11	TRBV10-3	AISEHGGNEQF
TRBJ2-5	14	TRBV19	ASSPRPGTSKETQY
TRBJ1-2	11	TRBV19	ASRTGGAYGYT
TRBJ2-1	11	TRBV18	ASSLGLRDEQF
TRBJ1-1	14	TRBV15	ATSRGGGRVDTEAF
TRBJ1-1	11	TRBV6-4	ASSRQPNTEAF
TRBJ2-2	11	TRBV18	ASSHGITGELF
TRBJ1-5	11	TRBV7-9	ASSFQGDQPQH
TRBJ1-5	13	TRBV6-4	ASRPDRGHGQPQH
TRBJ1-5	12	TRBV19	ASSIGSRNQPQH
TRBJ2-2	11	TRBV2	ASRTGLTGELF
TRBJ2-7	13	TRBV7-9	ASSLSGTLSYEQY
TRBJ2-3	11	TRBV10-2	ASRPARTDTQY
TRBJ1-6	11	TRBV18	ASSPNRNSPLH
TRBJ2-5	10	TRBV7-3	ASSLEQGTQY
TRBJ2-3	15	TRBV7-9	ASSLLLNRAGTDTQY
TRBJ2-3	12	TRBV10-3	AISADRSTDTQY
TRBJ2-7	13	TRBV7-2	ASSLRREAAYEQY
TRBJ1-5	13	TRBV19	ASSRGGYSNQPQH
TRBJ2-2	10	TRBV2	ALVGKGGELF
TRBJ1-5	15	TRBV27	ASSLGRTADDNQPQH
TRBJ2-4	13	TRBV18	ASSLDPGAKNIQY
TRBJ2-5	11	TRBV10-2	ASRERVAETQY
TRBJ2-7	13	TRBV7-2	ASSLWGQGIAEQY
TRBJ2-5	10	TRBV5-1	ASSPYQETQY
TRBJ1-4	13	TRBV19	ASSRGQGGSEKLF
TRBJ1-5	14	TRBV12-5	ASAPSGGSGNQPQH
TRBJ2-3	13	TRBV9	ASSVYAGGSDTQY
TRBJ1-5	12	TRBV6-5	ASGTGFGNQPQH
TRBJ2-6	16	TRBV19	AISPGNPRWSGANVLT
TRBJ2-4	13	TRBV5-8	ASSPYRVAKNIQY
TRBJ1-2	14	TRBV4-1	ASSQGGTFANYGYT
TRBJ1-6	12	TRBV7-6	ASSLRAPASPLH
TRBJ2-1	11	TRBV11-2	ASRRGSRNEQF
TRBJ1-5	13	TRBV7-8	ASSQSGASNQPQH
TRBJ2-3	12	TRBV7-3	ASSFTGGPDTQY
TRBJ2-2	13	TRBV11-2	ASSHGGVNTGELF
TRBJ1-1	13	TRBV6-6	ASSPPKGQKDEAF
TRBJ2-2	12	TRBV28	ASSTELNTGELF
TRBJ2-2	12	TRBV19	ASSKGTSGRELF
TRBJ1-1	13	TRBV6-6	ASKNPGQGNTEAF
TRBJ1-2	11	TRBV5-1	ASSLDGNYGYT
TRBJ1-1	12	TRBV6-5	ASSYLTGSTEAF
TRBJ1-6	13	TRBV11-2	ASRTNSNENSPLH
TRBJ2-7	14	TRBV27	ASSSYRDGTHYEQY
TRBJ1-2	12	TRBV6-6	ASSLGLSHYGYT
TRBJ2-3	13	TRBV7-2	ASSFSAMITDTQY
TRBJ1-2	8	TRBV20-1	SAPNYGYT
TRBJ2-1	13	TRBV7-9	ASSLDRAPYNEQF
TRBJ1-1	14	TRBV11-2	ASSLDSGGLRAGAF
TRBJ2-5	12	TRBV7-2	ASSPFDSQETQY
TRBJ2-7	14	TRBV7-9	ASSFGGGGGTYEQY
TRBJ1-5	11	TRBV2	ASSPQGNQPQH
TRBJ1-3	13	TRBV4-3	ASSQDRGQGNTIY
TRBJ2-2	11	TRBV7-2	ASRPLRGGELF